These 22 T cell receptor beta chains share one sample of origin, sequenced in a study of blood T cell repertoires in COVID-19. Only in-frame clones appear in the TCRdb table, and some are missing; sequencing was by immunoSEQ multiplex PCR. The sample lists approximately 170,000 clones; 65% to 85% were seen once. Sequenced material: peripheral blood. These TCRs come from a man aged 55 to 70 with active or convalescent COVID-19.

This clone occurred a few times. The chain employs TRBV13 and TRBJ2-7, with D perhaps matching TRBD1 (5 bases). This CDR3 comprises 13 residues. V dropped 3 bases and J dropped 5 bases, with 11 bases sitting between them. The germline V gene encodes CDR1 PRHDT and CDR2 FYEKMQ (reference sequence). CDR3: CASSLQGFDEQYF. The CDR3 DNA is TGTGCCAGCAGCTTGCAGGGTTTCGACGAGCAGTACTTC.

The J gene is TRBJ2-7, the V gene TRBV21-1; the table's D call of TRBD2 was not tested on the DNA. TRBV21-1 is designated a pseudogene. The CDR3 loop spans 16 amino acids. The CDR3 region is CASSNQTRGGSYEQYF. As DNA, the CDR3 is TGTGCCAGCAGCAACCAGACCCGGGGGGGCTCCTACGAGCAGTACTTC.

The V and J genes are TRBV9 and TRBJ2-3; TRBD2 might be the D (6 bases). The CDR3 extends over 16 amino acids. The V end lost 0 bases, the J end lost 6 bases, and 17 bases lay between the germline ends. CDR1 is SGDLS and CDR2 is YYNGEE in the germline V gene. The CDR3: CASSVGVGGWGDTQYF. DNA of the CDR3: TGTGCCAGCAGCGTAGGCGTGGGAGGCTGGGGGGATACGCAGTATTTT.

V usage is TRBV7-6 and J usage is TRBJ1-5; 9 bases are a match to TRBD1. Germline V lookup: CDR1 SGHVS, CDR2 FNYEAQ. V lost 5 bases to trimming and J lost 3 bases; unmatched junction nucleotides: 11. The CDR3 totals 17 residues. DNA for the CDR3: TGTGCCAGCAGCCCCGACCTGGGACAGGGACTCAATCAGCCCCAGCATTTT. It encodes CASSPDLGQGLNQPQHF.

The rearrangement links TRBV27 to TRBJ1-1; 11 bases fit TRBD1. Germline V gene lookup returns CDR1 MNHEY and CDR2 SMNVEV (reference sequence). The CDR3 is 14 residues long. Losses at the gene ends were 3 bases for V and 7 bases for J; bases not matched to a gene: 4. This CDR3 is CASSLGQGDFEAFF. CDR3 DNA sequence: TGTGCCAGCAGTTTGGGACAGGGGGACTTTGAAGCTTTCTTT.

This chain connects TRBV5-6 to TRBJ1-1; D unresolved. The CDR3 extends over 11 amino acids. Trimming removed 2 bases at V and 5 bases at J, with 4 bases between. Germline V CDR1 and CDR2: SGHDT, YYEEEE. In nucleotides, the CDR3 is TGTGCCAGCAGCTTCGGGACTGAAGCTTTCTTT. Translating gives CASSFGTEAFF.

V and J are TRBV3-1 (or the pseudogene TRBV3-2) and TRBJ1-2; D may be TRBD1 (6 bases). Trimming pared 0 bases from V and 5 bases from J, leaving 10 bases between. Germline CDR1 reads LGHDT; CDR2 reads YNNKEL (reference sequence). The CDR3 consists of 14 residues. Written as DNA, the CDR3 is TGTGCCAGCAGCCAAGACAGGGGCCCGTATGGCTACACCTTC. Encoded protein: CASSQDRGPYGYTF.

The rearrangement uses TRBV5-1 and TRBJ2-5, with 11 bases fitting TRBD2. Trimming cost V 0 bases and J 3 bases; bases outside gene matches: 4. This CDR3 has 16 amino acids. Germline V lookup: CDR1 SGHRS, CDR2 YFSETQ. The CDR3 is CASSLASGGTKETQYF. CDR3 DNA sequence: TGCGCCAGCAGCTTGGCTAGCGGGGGGACTAAAGAGACCCAGTACTTC.

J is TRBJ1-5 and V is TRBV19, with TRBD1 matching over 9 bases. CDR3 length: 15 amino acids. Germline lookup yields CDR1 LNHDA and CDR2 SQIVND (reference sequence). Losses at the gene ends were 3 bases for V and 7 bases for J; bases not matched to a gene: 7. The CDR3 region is CASSIRTGGEQPQHF. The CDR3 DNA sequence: TGTGCCAGTAGTATCAGAACAGGGGGCGAACAGCCCCAGCATTTT.

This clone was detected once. In DNA, the CDR3 is TGCGCCAGCAGCCCTCGGGAACCGAGAAATGAAAAACTGTTTTTT. Translation: CASSPREPRNEKLFF. The J gene is TRBJ1-4, the V gene TRBV4-1; D call uncertain. V was shortened by 4 bases and J by 5 bases, with 14 bases between the two germline ends. The CDR3 contains 15 residues. Germline assignment: CDR1 MGHRA and CDR2 YSYEKL.

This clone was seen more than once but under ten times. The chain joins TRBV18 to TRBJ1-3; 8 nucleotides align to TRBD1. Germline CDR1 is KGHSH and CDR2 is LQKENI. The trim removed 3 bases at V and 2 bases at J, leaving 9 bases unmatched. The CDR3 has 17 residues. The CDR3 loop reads CASSPAGQAITGNTIYF. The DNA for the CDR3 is TGTGCCAGCTCACCCGCGGGACAGGCAATTACTGGAAACACCATATATTTT. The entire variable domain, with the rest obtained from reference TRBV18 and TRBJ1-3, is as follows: NAGVMQNPRHLVRRRGQEARLRCSPMKGHSHVYWYRQLPEEGLKFMVYLQKENIIDESGMPKERFSAEFPKEGPSILRIQQVVRGDSAAYFCASSPAGQAITGNTIYFGEGSWLTVV.

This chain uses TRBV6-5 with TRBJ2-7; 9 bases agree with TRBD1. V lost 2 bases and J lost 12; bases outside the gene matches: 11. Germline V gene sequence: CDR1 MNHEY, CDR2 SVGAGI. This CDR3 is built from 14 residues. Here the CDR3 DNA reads TGTGCCAGCAGTTACCAAGGGACAGGGTCAAGGTGGTACTTC. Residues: CASSYQGTGSRWYF.

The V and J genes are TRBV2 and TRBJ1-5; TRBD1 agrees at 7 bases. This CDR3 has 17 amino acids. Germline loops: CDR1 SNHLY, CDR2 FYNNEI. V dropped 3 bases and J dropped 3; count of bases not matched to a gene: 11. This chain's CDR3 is CASSDSLTGVLNQPQHF. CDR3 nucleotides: TGTGCCAGCAGTGATTCCCTTACAGGGGTTCTCAATCAGCCCCAGCATTTT. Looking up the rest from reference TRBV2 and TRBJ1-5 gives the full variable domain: EPEVTQTPSHQVTQMGQEVILRCVPISNHLYFYWYRQILGQKVEFLVSFYNNEISEKSEIFDDQFSVERPDGSNFTLKIRSTKLEDSAMYFCASSDSLTGVLNQPQHFGDGTRLSIL.

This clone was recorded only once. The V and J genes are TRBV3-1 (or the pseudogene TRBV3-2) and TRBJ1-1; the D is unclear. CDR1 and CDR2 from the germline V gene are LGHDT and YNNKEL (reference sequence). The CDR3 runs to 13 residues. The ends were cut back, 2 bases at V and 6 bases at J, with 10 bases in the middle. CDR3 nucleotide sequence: TGTGCCAGCAGCCAAAGAGGGTTACCTGAAGCTTTCTTT. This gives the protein CASSQRGLPEAFF.

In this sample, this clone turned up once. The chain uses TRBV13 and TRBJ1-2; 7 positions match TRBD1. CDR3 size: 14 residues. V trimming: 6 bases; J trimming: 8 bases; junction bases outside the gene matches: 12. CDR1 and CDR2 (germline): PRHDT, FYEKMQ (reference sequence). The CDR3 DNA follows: TGTGCCAGCAGTTTACCCTCCGGGACAGAGGGCTACACCTTC. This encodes CASSLPSGTEGYTF.

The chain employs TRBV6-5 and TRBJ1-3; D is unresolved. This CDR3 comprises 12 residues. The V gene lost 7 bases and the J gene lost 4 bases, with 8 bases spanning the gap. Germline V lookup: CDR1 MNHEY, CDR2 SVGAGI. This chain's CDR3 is CASIWAGNTIYF. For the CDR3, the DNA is TGTGCCAGCATTTGGGCAGGAAACACCATATATTTT.

DNA for the CDR3: TGTGCCAGCAGCCGCCAGACTAGCGGGAGACAAGAGACCCAGTACTTC. This codes for CASSRQTSGRQETQYF. V usage is TRBV5-4 and J usage is TRBJ2-5; 12 nucleotides agree with TRBD2. Per germline, CDR1 SGHNT and CDR2 YYREEE (reference sequence). The CDR3 sequence is 16 residues long. J was trimmed by 2 bases and V by 4 bases; bases with no gene match: 6. Based on the CDR3 plus reference TRBV5-4 and TRBJ2-5, the full variable domain is ETGVTQSPTHLIKTRGQQVTLRCSSQSGHNTVSWYQQALGQGPQFIFQYYREEENGRGNFPPRFSGLQFPNYSSELNVNALELDDSALYLCASSRQTSGRQETQYFGPGTRLLVL.

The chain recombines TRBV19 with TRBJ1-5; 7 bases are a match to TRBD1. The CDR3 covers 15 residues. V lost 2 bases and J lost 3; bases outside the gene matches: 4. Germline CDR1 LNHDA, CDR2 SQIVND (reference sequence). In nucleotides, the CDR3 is TGTGCCAGTAGTATACTACAGGGGTTCAATCAGCCCCAGCATTTT. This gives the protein CASSILQGFNQPQHF.

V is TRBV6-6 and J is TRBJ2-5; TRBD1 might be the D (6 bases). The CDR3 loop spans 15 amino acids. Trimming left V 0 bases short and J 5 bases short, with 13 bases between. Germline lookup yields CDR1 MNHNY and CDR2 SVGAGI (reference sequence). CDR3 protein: CASSYSRGKRETQYF. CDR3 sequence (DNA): TGTGCCAGCAGTTACTCGAGGGGGAAGAGGGAGACCCAGTACTTC.

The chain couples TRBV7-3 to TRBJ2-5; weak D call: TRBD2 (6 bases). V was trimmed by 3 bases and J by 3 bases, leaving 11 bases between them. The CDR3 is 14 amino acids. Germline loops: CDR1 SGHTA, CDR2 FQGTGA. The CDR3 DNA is TGTGCCAGCAGCTTTGGAGGGGCCGAAGAGACCCAGTACTTC. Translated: CASSFGGAEETQYF.

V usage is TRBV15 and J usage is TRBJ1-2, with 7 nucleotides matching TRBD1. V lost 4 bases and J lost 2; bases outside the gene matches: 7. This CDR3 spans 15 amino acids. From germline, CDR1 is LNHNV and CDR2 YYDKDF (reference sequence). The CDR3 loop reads CATSKGASENYGYTF. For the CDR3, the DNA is TGTGCCACCAGCAAGGGGGCGAGTGAAAACTATGGCTACACCTTC. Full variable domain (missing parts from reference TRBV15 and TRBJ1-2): DAMVIQNPRYQVTQFGKPVTLSCSQTLNHNVMYWYQQKSSQAPKLLFHYYDKDFNNEADTPDNFQSRRPNTSFCFLDIRSPGLGDTAMYLCATSKGASENYGYTFGSGTRLTVV.

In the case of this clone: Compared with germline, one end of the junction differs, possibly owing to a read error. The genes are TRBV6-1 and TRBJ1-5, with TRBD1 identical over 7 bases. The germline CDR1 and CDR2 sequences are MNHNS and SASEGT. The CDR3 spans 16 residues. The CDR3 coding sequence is TGTGCCAGCAGTCAAGCTACAGGGGTTTACAATCAGCCCCAGCATTTT. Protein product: CASSQATGVYNQPQHF.